Below, 32 T cell receptor beta chains from the same sample are listed, as sequenced in a study of spatial heterogeneity in lung cancer. TCRdb analysed the 5' RACE reads with MiXCR anew, one entry per CDR3 protein. The sample carries approximately 39,000 distinct CDR3 sequences, around 6.9% recorded once. The time point denotes: blood at routine non-recurrence follow-up after resection. The specimen was PBMCs, collected at follow-up. These receptor sequences come from a male donor with early-stage non-small cell lung cancer.

This clonotype occurred many times. The chain uses TRBV6-6 and TRBJ1-2; possibly TRBD1 for D (6 bases). Germline V gene data show CDR1 as MNHNY and CDR2 as SVGAGI (reference sequence). V lost 4 bases and J lost 2, with 11 bases in between. This CDR3 region has 14 residues. In DNA form, the CDR3 reads TGTGCCAGCAGTTTCCTGGACAGAAACTATGGCTACACCTTC. Protein: CASSFLDRNYGYTF.

This clonotype appeared many times. The gene calls are TRBV6-1 and TRBJ2-1; D may be TRBD1 or TRBD2 (5 bases each). The CDR3 is 14 residues long. Germline loops: CDR1 MNHNS, CDR2 SASEGT. The germline V and J ends were trimmed by 3 bases and 6 bases, with 12 bases remaining between them. In DNA form, the CDR3 reads TGTGCCAGCAGTGACTTCGGGACCCCCAATGAGCAGTTCTTC. Residues: CASSDFGTPNEQFF.

This clonotype appeared many times. The genes are TRBV5-4 and TRBJ2-1, with TRBD1 matching over 9 bases. The V gene end was trimmed by 1 base and the J gene end by 3 bases; junction bases not matched to a gene: 14. The CDR3 length is 19 residues. The germline gives CDR1 SGHNT, CDR2 YYREEE (reference sequence). DNA for the CDR3: TGTGCCAGCAGCTTGAGGACAGGGGCCGGACTAGGAATCTACAATGAGCAGTTCTTC. Translating gives CASSLRTGAGLGIYNEQFF. Using reference TRBV5-4 and TRBJ2-1 for the parts outside the CDR3, the full variable domain is ETGVTQSPTHLIKTRGQQVTLRCSSQSGHNTVSWYQQALGQGPQFIFQYYREEENGRGNFPPRFSGLQFPNYSSELNVNALELDDSALYLCASSLRTGAGLGIYNEQFFGPGTRLTVL.

The table lists this clonotype with many counts. The V call is TRBV7-9, the J call TRBJ1-1, with TRBD1 as a possible D gene (6 bases). CDR1 SEHNR and CDR2 FQNEAQ come from the germline V gene (reference sequence). V gave up 5 bases and J gave up 6 bases, with 19 bases separating them. The CDR3 runs 15 residues. Here the CDR3 DNA reads TGTGCCAGCAGCCCCAACTGGGGGGCTAGGGCTGAAGCTTTCTTT. Amino acid sequence: CASSPNWGARAEAFF.

This clonotype showed up many times. The V gene is TRBV7-9, the J gene TRBJ1-1; 7 bases match TRBD1. Losses at the gene ends were 3 bases for V and 1 base for J; bases not matched to a gene: 11. CDR1 is SEHNR and CDR2 is FQNEAQ in the germline V gene (reference sequence). This CDR3 is 17 amino acids long. CDR3 bases: TGTGCCAGCAGCTTGCGTTCTATAGACAGGGCGAACACTGAAGCTTTCTTT. Translation: CASSLRSIDRANTEAFF.

This clonotype showed up many times. This chain joins TRBV12-3 or TRBV12-4 and TRBJ2-1; possibly TRBD2 for D (5 bases). Trimming took 6 bases from V and 0 from J, leaving 12 bases between them. This CDR3 is 15 amino acids long. CDR3: CASSQSGSSYNEQFF. DNA for the CDR3: TGTGCCAGCAGCCAGAGCGGCAGCTCCTACAATGAGCAGTTCTTC.

This clonotype has ten or more counts. The V gene is TRBV19, the J gene TRBJ1-5; a possible D gene is TRBD1 (6 bases). Germline CDR1 and CDR2: LNHDA and SQIVND (reference sequence). The length of the CDR3 is 15 residues. Trimming shortened V by 6 bases and J by 0 bases, and 12 bases separated the two germline ends. The CDR3 DNA follows: TGTGCCAGTAGATGGGGGCCGATTAGCAATCAGCCCCAGCATTTT. Translated: CASRWGPISNQPQHF.

This clonotype has at least ten counts. The chain has TRBV11-2 and TRBJ1-2; possible D gene TRBD1, 5 bases. The CDR3 runs 12 residues. Germline lookup yields CDR1 SGHAT and CDR2 FQNNGV. Trimming cost V 10 bases and J 6 bases, with 15 bases left between them. The CDR3 DNA sequence: TGTGCCACGGGACGCCCTAATAATGGCTACACCTTC. Translating it yields CATGRPNNGYTF.

This clonotype was detected ten times or more. The CDR3 loop is CASSFWTGVYNEQFF. The CDR3 DNA sequence: TGTGCCAGCAGCTTTTGGACAGGTGTCTACAATGAGCAGTTCTTC. The chain couples TRBV7-2 to TRBJ2-1; TRBD1 agrees at 7 bases. The CDR3 totals 15 residues. The germline gives CDR1 SGHTA, CDR2 FQGNSA. With V trimmed by 3 bases and J by 3 bases, 5 bases remained unmatched.

This clonotype was found many times. This chain links TRBV5-5 with TRBJ2-2; 7 bases agree with TRBD1. There are 14 residues in the CDR3. Losses at the gene ends were 4 bases for V and 4 bases for J; bases not matched to a gene: 4. Germline lookup yields CDR1 SGHKS and CDR2 YYEKEE (reference sequence). CDR3 region: CASSTGQSTGELFF. The DNA of the CDR3 is TGTGCCAGCAGCACGGGACAGAGCACCGGGGAGCTGTTTTTT.

This clonotype showed up many times. The chain is built from TRBV5-1 and TRBJ1-4; D is possibly TRBD1 (5 bases). CDR1 and CDR2 from the germline V gene are SGHRS and YFSETQ. The CDR3 sequence is 14 residues long. The germline V and J ends were trimmed by 1 base and 8 bases, with 12 bases remaining between them. The CDR3 DNA reads TGCGCCAGCAGCTTGACCGGGGCGGACGAAAAACTGTTTTTT. The encoded protein is CASSLTGADEKLFF.

The gene calls are TRBV12-3 or TRBV12-4 and TRBJ2-3; 8 nucleotides match TRBD1. This CDR3 region has 13 residues. Trimming took 5 bases from V and 6 from J; bases not matched to a gene: 4. This CDR3 reads CASSTDREDTQYF. CDR3 nucleotides: TGTGCCAGCAGTACGGACAGGGAGGATACGCAGTATTTT.

This clonotype was recorded at least ten times. The V and J genes are TRBV7-3 and TRBJ1-1; D is ambiguous. The CDR3 length is 13 residues. CDR1 and CDR2 from the germline V gene are SGHTA and FQGTGA. Trimming removed 5 bases at V and 1 base at J, with 8 bases between. The CDR3 sequence: CASSKDGNTEAFF. As DNA, the CDR3 is TGTGCCAGCAGCAAGGACGGGAACACTGAAGCTTTCTTT.

This clonotype was seen at least ten times. The J gene is TRBJ1-3, the V gene TRBV27, with D possibly being TRBD1 (6 bases). V lost 3 bases and J 4 bases, leaving 13 bases between the germline ends. This CDR3 spans 15 amino acids. Germline loops: CDR1 MNHEY, CDR2 SMNVEV (reference sequence). CDR3 sequence reads: CASSLDSTSGNTIYF. The CDR3 DNA follows: TGTGCCAGCAGTTTGGACAGCACGTCCGGAAACACCATATATTTT.

The chain uses TRBV6-5 and TRBJ2-7, with 7 bases matching TRBD1. Germline V gene data show CDR1 as MNHEY and CDR2 as SVGAGI. J was trimmed by 1 base and V by 4 bases; bases with no gene match: 1. CDR3 length: 13 residues. The CDR3 DNA reads TGTGCCAGCAGTTGGGGACAGTCCTACGAGCAGTACTTC. Its protein is CASSWGQSYEQYF.

The chain couples TRBV5-1 to TRBJ2-7; TRBD1 matches 9 bases. The CDR3 runs 15 residues. J lost 1 base, V lost 4 bases, and 6 bases had no gene match. Germline loops: CDR1 SGHRS, CDR2 YFSETQ. The CDR3 here is CASSLTGTGSYEQYF. In nucleotides, the CDR3 is TGCGCCAGCAGCCTGACCGGGACAGGGTCCTACGAGCAGTACTTC. The variable domain in full, completed from reference TRBV5-1 and TRBJ2-7, reads KAGVTQTPRYLIKTRGQQVTLSCSPISGHRSVSWYQQTPGQGLQFLFEYFSETQRNKGNFPGRFSGRQFSNSRSEMNVSTLELGDSALYLCASSLTGTGSYEQYFGPGTRLTVT.

This chain joins TRBV7-8 and TRBJ1-2; 7 bases fit TRBD1. Losses at the gene ends were 5 bases for V and 2 bases for J; bases not matched to a gene: 11. CDR3 size: 16 residues. CDR1 is SGHVS, CDR2 FQNEAQ, per germline. In DNA form, the CDR3 reads TGTGCCAGCAGCCAAGGAAGAACAGGGGCCAACTATGGCTACACCTTC. Protein product: CASSQGRTGANYGYTF.

This clonotype was seen repeatedly, ten times or more. The rearrangement joins TRBV20-1 to TRBJ2-3; 10 bases agree with TRBD1. CDR1 is DFQATT, CDR2 SNEGSKA, per germline (reference sequence). The CDR3 covers 19 residues. The V segment lost 3 bases and the J segment 0 bases; nucleotides outside the gene matches: 15. The CDR3 DNA reads TGCAGTGCTAGTAGGAGGAGACAGGGGGCCCCAACTAGCACAGATACGCAGTATTTT. Its translation is CSASRRRQGAPTSTDTQYF.

This clonotype was detected ten times or more. The chain recombines TRBV9 with TRBJ2-7, with D unclear. V dropped 4 bases and J dropped 6 bases, with 17 bases sitting between them. Germline CDR1 SGDLS, CDR2 YYNGEE. The CDR3 spans 14 residues. The CDR3 DNA follows: TGTGCCAGCAGCCCCTCCCGCGTGGGCGGCGAGCAGTACTTC. Protein: CASSPSRVGGEQYF.

This clonotype was counted at least ten times. J is TRBJ2-4 and V is TRBV20-1; 8 positions match TRBD1. J lost 0 bases, V lost 3 bases, and 1 base had no gene match. The germline V gene has CDR1 DFQATT and CDR2 SNEGSKA (reference sequence). CDR3 size: 14 residues. CDR3 sequence: CSARTGVAKNIQYF. CDR3 sequence (DNA): TGCAGTGCTAGGACAGGGGTAGCCAAAAACATTCAGTACTTC.

This clonotype was detected many times. The J gene is TRBJ2-2, the V gene TRBV7-6; D could derive from TRBD1 or TRBD2 (5 bases each). With 3 bases removed from V and 4 bases from J, the gap between germline ends came to 24 bases. The CDR3 is 19 residues long. The V gene's germline CDR1 is SGHVS and CDR2 FNYEAQ. The CDR3 is CASSFSVKGGDRTTGELFF. The CDR3 region has the DNA TGTGCCAGCAGCTTTAGCGTGAAGGGTGGTGACAGAACCACCGGGGAGCTGTTTTTT.

By share, this clonotype ranks as medium-sized. The chain is built from TRBV12-3 or TRBV12-4 and TRBJ2-2; D unclear. CDR3 length equals 12 residues. V lost 6 bases and J lost 6, with 8 bases in between. The CDR3 is CASRKTPGELFF. The CDR3 DNA reads TGTGCCAGCAGGAAGACACCCGGGGAGCTGTTTTTT.

This clonotype was counted many times. The chain employs TRBV9 and TRBJ1-1; D is unresolved. With 0 bases removed from V and 5 bases from J, the gap between germline ends came to 20 bases. CDR1 is SGDLS, CDR2 YYNGEE, per germline. This CDR3 contains 17 residues. DNA of the CDR3: TGTGCCAGCAGCGTAGGAGAGGGCCACCTGGAAGGTACTGAAGCTTTCTTT. It specifies CASSVGEGHLEGTEAFF.

In its sample, this clonotype was seen many times. This rearrangement joins TRBV24-1 to TRBJ2-5; TRBD1 might be the D (6 bases). This CDR3 region has 12 residues. Germline CDR1 is KGHDR and CDR2 is SFDVKD. V dropped 0 bases and J dropped 9 bases, with 7 bases sitting between them. The CDR3 is CATSDLRGSQYF. The CDR3 DNA follows: TGTGCCACCAGTGATTTGAGGGGGTCCCAGTACTTC.

This clonotype was observed at least ten times. The chain joins TRBV6-1 to TRBJ2-2; the D is unclear. Germline assignment: CDR1 MNHNS and CDR2 SASEGT. This CDR3 has 13 residues. V was trimmed by 7 bases and J by 2 bases, leaving 8 bases between them. The CDR3 loop reads CASNGVNTGELFF. The CDR3 DNA reads TGTGCCAGCAACGGCGTTAACACCGGGGAGCTGTTTTTT.

This clonotype was detected many times. The chain is built from TRBV30 and TRBJ1-5, with TRBD1 identical over 8 bases. CDR3 length: 14 amino acids. The V gene end was trimmed by 3 bases and the J gene end by 7 bases; junction bases not matched to a gene: 8. CDR1 GTSNPN and CDR2 SVGIG come from the germline V gene (reference sequence). The CDR3 sequence is CAWSPDRVDQPQHF. In DNA form, the CDR3 reads TGTGCCTGGAGCCCGGACAGGGTGGACCAGCCCCAGCATTTT.

This clonotype appeared a few times. J is TRBJ2-1 and V is TRBV12-3 or TRBV12-4; the D call may be TRBD1 or TRBD2 (5 bases each). The CDR3 consists of 15 residues. V shed 10 bases and J shed 6 bases, with 22 bases lying between them. CDR3 in DNA: TGTGCCACCAAGATTCGGGACGTACGTCTCAATGAGCAGTTCTTC. This encodes CATKIRDVRLNEQFF.

By frequency in the sample, this clonotype is medium-sized. V usage is TRBV5-5 and J usage is TRBJ2-3; D possibly uses TRBD1 or TRBD2 (5 bases each). The CDR3 is made up of 16 amino acids. CDR1 SGHKS and CDR2 YYEKEE come from the germline V gene (reference sequence). Trimming removed 3 bases at V and 4 bases at J, with 18 bases between. In nucleotides, the CDR3 is TGTGCCAGCAGCTGGGGACGGTCTTCGAGCGCAGATACGCAGTATTTT. Its protein product is CASSWGRSSSADTQYF.

This clonotype was counted many times. The CDR3 DNA follows: TGCGCCAGCAGCTTGGCCAGCGAGACCCAGTACTTC. Residues: CASSLASETQYF. V gene TRBV5-1 combines with J gene TRBJ2-5; D call uncertain. V was clipped by 0 bases and J by 5 bases, with 5 bases between them. The CDR3 is 12 residues long. Per the germline V gene, CDR1 is SGHRS and CDR2 is YFSETQ.

This clonotype has at least ten counts. The J gene is TRBJ1-1, the V gene TRBV20-1, with D unclear. CDR3 length equals 14 residues. Deletions cut 6 bases from V and 4 bases from J, with 18 bases between. Per the germline V gene, CDR1 is DFQATT and CDR2 is SNEGSKA (reference sequence). CDR3 region: CSATAGAFATEAFF. The CDR3 coding sequence is TGCAGTGCCACCGCTGGCGCGTTCGCCACTGAAGCTTTCTTT.

There are many counts of this clonotype. The CDR3 DNA reads as TGTGCCAGCAGCTTTTGGGGGAAGGGGATACTCCAAGAGACCCAGTACTTC. Residues: CASSFWGKGILQETQYF. The chain has TRBV5-4 and TRBJ2-5; D is perhaps TRBD1 or TRBD2 (5 bases each). Germline V gives CDR1 SGHNT, CDR2 YYREEE (reference sequence). CDR3 length: 17 amino acids. Trimming cost V 2 bases and J 1 base, with 18 bases left between them.

In this sample, this clonotype turned up a few times. The chain combines TRBV29-1 with TRBJ1-3; D ambiguous. The CDR3 sequence is 11 residues long. Germline assignment: CDR1 SQVTM and CDR2 ANQGSEA. Trimming shortened V by 5 bases and J by 2 bases, and 4 bases separated the two germline ends. The DNA of the CDR3 is TGCAGCGTTATAACTGGAAACACCATATATTTT. It yields the protein CSVITGNTIYF. Full variable domain (remainder filled in from reference TRBV29-1 and TRBJ1-3): SAVISQKPSRDICQRGTSLTIQCQVDSQVTMMFWYRQQPGQSLTLIATANQGSEATYESGFVIDKFPISRPNLTFSTLTVSNMSPEDSSIYLCSVITGNTIYFGEGSWLTVV.